This TCR beta chain was recorded in a study of tissue T cells after allogeneic stem cell transplantation. Overall study results and limits: Blood and spleen captured only part of the tissue TCR repertoire.

Germline values: CDR1 LGHNA, CDR2 YNLKQL (reference sequence). V dropped 4 bases and J dropped 3; count of bases not matched to a gene: 4. This CDR3 is built from 14 residues. The data were produced by immunoSEQ multiplex PCR, yet TCRdb's version contains in-frame clones alone and is incomplete. Here the sample spans about 7,100 clones, approximately 70% being singletons. Of note for this clone: As yet, its antigen is unknown. Any gene name here is a mouse gene name. The read stops 1 residue short of the end of the CDR3; the missing end is completed from the germline J gene.

The receptor was derived from a female BALB/c mouse in good health. For this mouse line, the MHC haplotype is H2-d. The rearrangement joins TRBV5 to TRBJ1-1, with TRBD1 matching 8 bases. The sample comprised blood. CDR3 DNA, as far as it was read: TGTGCCAGCAGCCTCAGGGGGCGCGACACAGAAGTCTTC. This codes for CASSLRGRDTEVF. The whole CDR3 region reads CASSLRGRDTEVFF.